One and the same sample provided the 24 T cell receptor beta chains below, sequenced in a study of T-cell reconstitution after alpha-beta-depleted transplantation in children. Construction of the TCRbeta library involved unique molecular identifiers. MiXCR, run by TCRdb on the PCR reads, gives a single entry per CDR3 protein. The sample holds about a million distinct CDR3 sequences, about 30% seen once. This specimen consisted of PBMCs, mostly from graft donor cells, obtained 360 days after TCRalphabeta/CD19-depleted stem cell transplant. The source of these receptors is a boy under two years old who had a stem cell transplant for SCID, so the T cells may come from the graft donor.

The table lists this clonotype with many counts. The chain uses TRBV4-2 and TRBJ2-4; 11 positions match TRBD2. The CDR3 is 17 residues long. The germline CDR1 and CDR2 sequences are LGHNA and YNFKEQ. With 0 bases clipped from V and 9 bases from J, the junction kept 10 bases outside the gene matches. CDR3 protein: CASSQEGRGLAASIQYF. For the CDR3, the DNA is TGTGCCAGCAGCCAAGAAGGACGGGGACTAGCGGCTAGCATTCAGTACTTC.

The table lists this clonotype with a few counts. V is TRBV6-6 and J is TRBJ2-7; D possibly uses TRBD1 or TRBD2 (5 bases each). The germline V gene encodes CDR1 MNHNY and CDR2 SVGAGI (reference sequence). With 6 bases removed from V and 9 bases from J, the gap between germline ends came to 18 bases. This CDR3 contains 13 residues. CDR3 loop: CASRPRDAPRQYF. In nucleotides, the CDR3 is TGTGCCAGCAGGCCCCGGGACGCCCCTCGGCAGTACTTC.

This clonotype has a handful of counts. V gene TRBV24-1 combines with J gene TRBJ2-1; 8 nucleotides line up with TRBD1. The germline V gene has CDR1 KGHDR and CDR2 SFDVKD. V lost 12 bases to trimming and J lost 8 bases; unmatched junction nucleotides: 8. The CDR3 is 12 amino acids. The DNA of the CDR3 is TGTGCCTCATCCGGGACAGGAGATGAGCAGTTCTTC. This sequence encodes CASSGTGDEQFF.

The J gene is TRBJ2-3, the V gene TRBV5-1; 9 nucleotides align to TRBD1. The CDR3 sequence is 16 residues long. V dropped 4 bases and J dropped 4; count of bases not matched to a gene: 10. Per germline, CDR1 SGHRS and CDR2 YFSETQ. The CDR3 DNA is TGCGCCAGCAGCCGAGGAGACAGGGGGATGGCAGATACGCAGTATTTT. Encoded protein: CASSRGDRGMADTQYF.

The J gene is TRBJ2-1, the V gene TRBV12-3 or TRBV12-4, with D unresolved. Trimming removed 2 bases at V and 12 bases at J, with 17 bases between. The CDR3 length is 14 residues. The CDR3 DNA is TGTGCCAGCAGTTTAAGTGAAGGCTGGACGGGGCAGTTCTTC. It codes for CASSLSEGWTGQFF.

The chain is built from TRBV12-3 or TRBV12-4 and TRBJ1-3, with unresolved D. Trimming removed 6 bases at V and 4 bases at J, with 7 bases between. This CDR3 region has 12 residues. The CDR3 nucleotides are TGTGCCAGCAGGCATCCCGGAAACACCATATATTTT. Its translation: CASRHPGNTIYF.

This clonotype was counted between two and nine times. In DNA form, the CDR3 reads TGTGCCAGCAGATCCCAGGCAACCGGGGAGCTGTTTTTT. Its protein is CASRSQATGELFF. The rearrangement joins TRBV12-3 or TRBV12-4 to TRBJ2-2; D uncertain. The CDR3 covers 13 residues. Between the trimmed V and J ends, which lost 6 bases and 5 bases, there was a span of 10 bases.

V is TRBV7-7 and J is TRBJ2-5; 8 nucleotides line up with TRBD1. CDR1 is SSHAT and CDR2 is FNYEAQ in the germline V gene (reference sequence). This CDR3 comprises 15 residues. J lost 4 bases, V lost 3 bases, and 7 bases had no gene match. CDR3 sequence reads: CASSFRQGSGETQYF. CDR3 in DNA: TGTGCCAGCAGCTTTCGACAGGGGTCCGGAGAGACCCAGTACTTC.

This chain connects TRBV4-3 to TRBJ2-7; no definite D call. The CDR3 extends over 15 amino acids. Germline CDR1 is LGHNA and CDR2 is YSLEER. V lost 0 bases and J lost 0, with 9 bases in between. CDR3 amino acids: CASSQDMGSSYEQYF. The CDR3 region has the DNA TGCGCCAGCAGCCAAGATATGGGCAGCTCCTACGAGCAGTACTTC.

The V call is TRBV5-6, the J call TRBJ2-1, with TRBD1 matching over 8 bases. The trim removed 7 bases at V and 2 bases at J, leaving 2 bases unmatched. This CDR3 has 13 amino acids. Germline CDR1 and CDR2: SGHDT and YYEEEE. This chain's CDR3 is CASGQGTYNEQFF. DNA of the CDR3: TGTGCCAGCGGACAGGGAACCTACAATGAGCAGTTCTTC. The complete variable domain, with remaining parts taken from reference TRBV5-6 and TRBJ2-1, reads DAGVTQSPTHLIKTRGQQVTLRCSPKSGHDTVSWYQQALGQGPQFIFQYYEEEERQRGNFPDRFSGHQFPNYSSELNVNALLLGDSALYLCASGQGTYNEQFFGPGTRLTVL.

V is TRBV3-1 and J is TRBJ2-5; 9 bases match TRBD2. This CDR3 spans 16 amino acids. J was trimmed by 5 bases and V by 3 bases; bases with no gene match: 10. The germline V gene encodes CDR1 LGHDT and CDR2 YNNKEL (reference sequence). The DNA for the CDR3 is TGTGCCAGCAGCCAGATGGGAACTAGCGGGTTGGAGACCCAGTACTTC. The encoded protein is CASSQMGTSGLETQYF.

The genes are TRBV6-1 and TRBJ2-7, with 7 positions matching TRBD2. Germline CDR1 MNHNS, CDR2 SASEGT. Losses at the gene ends were 7 bases for V and 3 bases for J; bases not matched to a gene: 9. The CDR3 contains 14 residues. CDR3: CASTKSLAVYEQYF. The CDR3 DNA sequence: TGTGCCAGCACCAAAAGTCTAGCGGTCTACGAGCAGTACTTC.

This chain uses TRBV29-1 with TRBJ2-7, with D hard to call. Germline V lookup: CDR1 SQVTM, CDR2 ANQGSEA. Trimming shortened V by 5 bases and J by 2 bases, and 13 bases separated the two germline ends. The CDR3 is 13 residues long. CDR3 amino acids: CSVLDGPTYEQYF. For the CDR3, the DNA is TGCAGCGTTCTCGATGGGCCTACCTACGAGCAGTACTTC.

The chain has TRBV18 and TRBJ2-3; no clear D. Germline CDR1 KGHSH, CDR2 LQKENI. Trimming pared 3 bases from V and 2 bases from J, leaving 9 bases between. The CDR3 totals 14 residues. CDR3 in amino acids: CASSPDQLTDTQYF. CDR3 DNA: TGTGCCAGCTCACCGGATCAACTCACAGATACGCAGTATTTT.

This clonotype was counted at least ten times. J is TRBJ1-1 and V is TRBV5-1; D might be TRBD1 (5 bases). The CDR3 spans 13 residues. CDR1 SGHRS and CDR2 YFSETQ come from the germline V gene. Between the trimmed V and J ends, which lost 1 base and 3 bases, there was a span of 7 bases. CDR3 protein: CASSLMGDTEAFF. The DNA of the CDR3 is TGCGCCAGCAGCTTGATGGGGGACACTGAAGCTTTCTTT.

V usage is TRBV12-3 or TRBV12-4 and J usage is TRBJ2-7; D may be TRBD2 (6 bases). The CDR3 has 16 residues. V lost 3 bases and J 2 bases, leaving 17 bases between the germline ends. The CDR3 sequence is CASSLSAWAGPYEQYF. The CDR3 coding sequence is TGTGCCAGCAGTTTGTCGGCCTGGGCGGGGCCCTACGAGCAGTACTTC.

The chain employs TRBV10-3 and TRBJ2-1, with 14 bases matching TRBD2. Germline V gene data show CDR1 as ENHRY and CDR2 as SYGVKD. V was pared by 0 bases and J by 4 bases, with 14 bases of the junction left unmatched. This CDR3 is 21 amino acids long. Here the CDR3 reads CAISESLGTSGGVPTYNEQFF. CDR3 nucleotides: TGTGCCATCAGTGAGTCGCTGGGGACTAGCGGGGGTGTCCCTACGTACAATGAGCAGTTCTTC.

The chain couples TRBV5-6 to TRBJ2-3; 8 bases fit TRBD1. This CDR3 region has 15 residues. J lost 4 bases, V lost 0 bases, and 4 bases had no gene match. Germline V gene sequence: CDR1 SGHDT, CDR2 YYEEEE. The CDR3 coding sequence is TGTGCCAGCAGCTTGGTGGGACAGGCGGCAGATACGCAGTATTTT. Translated: CASSLVGQAADTQYF.

This sequence joins TRBV30 and TRBJ1-1, with D possibly TRBD1 on 5 matching bases. This CDR3 comprises 13 residues. Germline CDR1 and CDR2: GTSNPN and SVGIG (reference sequence). Trimming pared 2 bases from V and 2 bases from J, leaving 9 bases between. The DNA for the CDR3 is TGTGCCTGGAGTCCGACAGCCAACACTGAAGCTTTCTTT. Protein product: CAWSPTANTEAFF.

The V gene is TRBV11-2, the J gene TRBJ2-4, with D perhaps matching TRBD2 (6 bases). The V end was cut by 5 bases, the J end by 6 bases, with 17 bases between. Germline V CDR1 and CDR2: SGHAT, FQNNGV. The CDR3 runs 15 residues. CDR3 residues: CASSPIARELNIQYF. CDR3 coding DNA: TGTGCCAGCAGCCCGATAGCCCGGGAGCTAAACATTCAGTACTTC. Combining the CDR3 with reference TRBV11-2 and TRBJ2-4 gives the whole variable domain EAGVAQSPRYKIIEKRQSVAFWCNPISGHATLYWYQQILGQGPKLLIQFQNNGVVDDSQLPKDRFSAERLKGVDSTLKIQPAKLEDSAVYLCASSPIARELNIQYFGAGTRLSVL.

This sequence joins TRBV6-5 and TRBJ2-1; 8 nucleotides align to TRBD2. Unmatched junction bases numbered 5, after V lost 2 bases and J lost 5 bases. This CDR3 is built from 15 residues. Germline CDR1 MNHEY, CDR2 SVGAGI. CDR3 in amino acids: CASSYTGGANNEQFF. In DNA, the CDR3 is TGTGCCAGCAGTTACACCGGGGGGGCTAACAATGAGCAGTTCTTC.

The chain carries TRBV4-1 and TRBJ2-7; 7 positions match TRBD1. This CDR3 region has 18 residues. Germline V gene data show CDR1 as MGHRA and CDR2 as YSYEKL. Germline trimming cut 4 bases from V and 2 bases from J; bases unmatched to any gene: 17. The CDR3 sequence is CASSLMWGRDSWTYEQYF. The CDR3 nucleotides are TGCGCCAGCAGCCTAATGTGGGGCCGGGACAGCTGGACCTACGAGCAGTACTTC.

The CDR3 DNA reads as TGCAGTGCTAGCTGGGGGGTTTCCTACAATGAGCAGTTCTTC. This gives the protein CSASWGVSYNEQFF. The chain has TRBV20-1 and TRBJ2-1; D might be TRBD2 (6 bases). The CDR3 is 14 residues long. Germline CDR1 DFQATT, CDR2 SNEGSKA (reference sequence). V lost 3 bases to trimming and J lost 1 base, with 10 bases between them.

A single count supports this clonotype. The V call is TRBV4-1, the J call TRBJ2-1; 9 bases agree with TRBD1. This CDR3 comprises 16 residues. Looked up from germline, CDR1 is MGHRA and CDR2 is YSYEKL. V was clipped by 2 bases and J by 8 bases; unmatched bases: 10. The CDR3 here is CASSQYRNRGQDEQFF. The CDR3 nucleotides read TGCGCCAGCAGCCAATACAGGAACAGGGGGCAGGATGAGCAGTTCTTC.